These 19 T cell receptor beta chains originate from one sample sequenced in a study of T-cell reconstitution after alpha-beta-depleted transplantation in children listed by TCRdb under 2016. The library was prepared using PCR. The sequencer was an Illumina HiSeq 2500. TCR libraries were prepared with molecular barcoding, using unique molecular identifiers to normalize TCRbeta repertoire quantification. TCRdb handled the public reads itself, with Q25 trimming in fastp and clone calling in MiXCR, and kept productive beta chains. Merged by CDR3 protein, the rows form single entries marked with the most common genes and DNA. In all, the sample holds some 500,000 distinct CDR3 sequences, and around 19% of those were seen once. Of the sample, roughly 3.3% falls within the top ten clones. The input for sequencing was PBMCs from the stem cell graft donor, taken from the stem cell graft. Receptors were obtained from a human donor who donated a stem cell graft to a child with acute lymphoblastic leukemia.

CDR3 DNA: TGCAGCGTCGCGGGGGACACCATATATTTT. This codes for CSVAGDTIYF. The chain employs TRBV29-1 and TRBJ1-3; possibly TRBD1 for D (5 bases). V lost 6 bases, J lost 8 bases, and 8 bases lay in between. This CDR3 spans 10 amino acids. CDR1 and CDR2 (germline): SQVTM, ANQGSEA. Together with reference TRBV29-1 and TRBJ1-3, the CDR3 gives the full variable domain: SAVISQKPSRDICQRGTSLTIQCQVDSQVTMMFWYRQQPGQSLTLIATANQGSEATYESGFVIDKFPISRPNLTFSTLTVSNMSPEDSSIYLCSVAGDTIYFGEGSWLTVV.

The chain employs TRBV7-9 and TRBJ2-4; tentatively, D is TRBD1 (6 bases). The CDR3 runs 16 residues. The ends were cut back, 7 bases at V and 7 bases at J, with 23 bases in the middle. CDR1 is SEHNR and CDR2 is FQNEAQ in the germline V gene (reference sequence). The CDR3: CASTPTGSPLANIQYF. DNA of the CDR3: TGTGCCAGCACTCCTACAGGGTCCCCCTTGGCCAACATTCAGTACTTC.

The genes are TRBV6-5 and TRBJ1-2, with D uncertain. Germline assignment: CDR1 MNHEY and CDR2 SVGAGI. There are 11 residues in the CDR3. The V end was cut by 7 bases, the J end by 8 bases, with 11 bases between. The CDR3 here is CASTRGGGYTF. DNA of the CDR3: TGTGCCAGCACACGAGGCGGCGGCTACACCTTC.

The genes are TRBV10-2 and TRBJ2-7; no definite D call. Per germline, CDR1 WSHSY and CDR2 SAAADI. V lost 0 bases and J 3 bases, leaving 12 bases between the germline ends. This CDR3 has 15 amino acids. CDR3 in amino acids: CASSESAYMGYEQYF. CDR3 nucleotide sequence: TGCGCCAGCAGTGAGTCGGCATATATGGGCTACGAGCAGTACTTC.

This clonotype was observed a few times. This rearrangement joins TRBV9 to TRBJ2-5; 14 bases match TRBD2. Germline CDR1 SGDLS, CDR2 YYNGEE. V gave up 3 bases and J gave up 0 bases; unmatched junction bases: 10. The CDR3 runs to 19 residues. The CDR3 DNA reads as TGTGCCAGCAGCGAGTGGGAGGGACTAGCGGGAGTTAACCAAGAGACCCAGTACTTC. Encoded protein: CASSEWEGLAGVNQETQYF.

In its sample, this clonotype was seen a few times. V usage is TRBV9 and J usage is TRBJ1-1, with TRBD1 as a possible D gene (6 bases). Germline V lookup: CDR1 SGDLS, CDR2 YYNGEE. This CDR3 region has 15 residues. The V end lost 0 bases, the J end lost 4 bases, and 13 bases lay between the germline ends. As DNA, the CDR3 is TGTGCCAGCAGCGTAGGGAGGGGGGTGAGCACTGAAGCTTTCTTT. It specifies CASSVGRGVSTEAFF.

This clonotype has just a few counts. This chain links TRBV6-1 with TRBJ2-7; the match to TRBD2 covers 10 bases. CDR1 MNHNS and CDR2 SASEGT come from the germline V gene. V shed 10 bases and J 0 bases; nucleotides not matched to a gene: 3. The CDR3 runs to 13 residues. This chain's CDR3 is CATASGSSYEQYF. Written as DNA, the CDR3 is TGTGCCACTGCTAGCGGGAGCTCCTACGAGCAGTACTTC.

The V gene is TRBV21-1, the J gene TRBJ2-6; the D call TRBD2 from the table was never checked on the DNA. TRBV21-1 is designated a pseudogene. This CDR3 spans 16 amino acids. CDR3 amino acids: CAGDTSGVSGANVLTF. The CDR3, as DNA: TGTGCCGGAGACACTAGCGGAGTCTCTGGGGCCAACGTCCTGACTTTC.

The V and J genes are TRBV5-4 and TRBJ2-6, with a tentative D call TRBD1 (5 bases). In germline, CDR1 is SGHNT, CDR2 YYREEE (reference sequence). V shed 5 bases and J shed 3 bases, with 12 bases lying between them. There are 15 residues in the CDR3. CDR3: CASSYQGFGANVLTF. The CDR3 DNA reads TGTGCCAGCAGTTATCAGGGTTTTGGGGCCAACGTCCTGACTTTC.

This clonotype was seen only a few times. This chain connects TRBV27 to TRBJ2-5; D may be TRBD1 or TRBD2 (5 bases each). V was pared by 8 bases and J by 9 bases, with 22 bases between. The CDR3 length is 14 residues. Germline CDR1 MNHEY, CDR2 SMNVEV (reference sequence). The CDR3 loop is CASGSQGALVAQYF. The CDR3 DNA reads TGTGCCAGCGGGTCTCAGGGAGCGCTGGTGGCCCAGTACTTC.

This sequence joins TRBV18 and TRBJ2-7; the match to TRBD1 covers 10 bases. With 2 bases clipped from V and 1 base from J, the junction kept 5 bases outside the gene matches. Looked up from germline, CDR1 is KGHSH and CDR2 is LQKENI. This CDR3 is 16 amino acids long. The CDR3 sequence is CASSPLSGQGSYEQYF. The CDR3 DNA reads TGTGCCAGCTCACCATTATCGGGACAGGGGTCCTACGAGCAGTACTTC.

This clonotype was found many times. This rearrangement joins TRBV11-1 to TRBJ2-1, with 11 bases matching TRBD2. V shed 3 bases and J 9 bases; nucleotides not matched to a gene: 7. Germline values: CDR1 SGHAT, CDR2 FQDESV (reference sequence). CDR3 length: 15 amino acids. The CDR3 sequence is CASSFGLAGAFEQFF. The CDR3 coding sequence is TGTGCCAGCAGCTTCGGACTAGCGGGTGCCTTTGAGCAGTTCTTC.

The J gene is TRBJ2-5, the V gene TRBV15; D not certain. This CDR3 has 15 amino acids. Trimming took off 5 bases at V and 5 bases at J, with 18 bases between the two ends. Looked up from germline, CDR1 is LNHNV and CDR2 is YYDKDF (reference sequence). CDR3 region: CATSRRLKVGETQYF. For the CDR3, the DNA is TGTGCCACCAGCCGGCGCTTGAAGGTTGGGGAGACCCAGTACTTC.

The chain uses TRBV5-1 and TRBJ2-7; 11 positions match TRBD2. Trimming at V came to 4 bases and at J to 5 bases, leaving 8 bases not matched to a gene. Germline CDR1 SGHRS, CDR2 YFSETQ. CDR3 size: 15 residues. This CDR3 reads CASSVTSGSLDEQYF. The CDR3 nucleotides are TGCGCCAGCAGCGTTACTAGCGGGAGCTTGGACGAGCAGTACTTC.

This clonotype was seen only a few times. The DNA for the CDR3 is TGCGCCAGCAGCTTGTTCGGGACAGGGGGCCTCGATGAGCAGTTCTTC. This sequence encodes CASSLFGTGGLDEQFF. This chain links TRBV5-1 with TRBJ2-1; 12 bases line up with TRBD1. The CDR3 has 16 amino acids. The ends lost 1 base at V and 8 bases at J; junction bases unmatched: 7. Germline V CDR1 and CDR2: SGHRS, YFSETQ.

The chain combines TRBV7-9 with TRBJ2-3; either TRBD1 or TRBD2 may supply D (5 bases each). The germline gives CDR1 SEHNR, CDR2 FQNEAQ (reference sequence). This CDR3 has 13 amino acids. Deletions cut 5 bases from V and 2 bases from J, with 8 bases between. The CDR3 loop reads CASSVGPTDTQYF. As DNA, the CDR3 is TGTGCCAGCAGCGTGGGACCCACAGATACGCAGTATTTT.

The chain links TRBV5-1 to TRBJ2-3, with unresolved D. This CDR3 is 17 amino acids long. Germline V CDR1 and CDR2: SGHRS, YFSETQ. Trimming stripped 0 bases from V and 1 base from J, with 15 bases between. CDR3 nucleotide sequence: TGCGCCAGCAGCTTGGCCATAGTCAACTCCCGCACAGATACGCAGTATTTT. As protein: CASSLAIVNSRTDTQYF.

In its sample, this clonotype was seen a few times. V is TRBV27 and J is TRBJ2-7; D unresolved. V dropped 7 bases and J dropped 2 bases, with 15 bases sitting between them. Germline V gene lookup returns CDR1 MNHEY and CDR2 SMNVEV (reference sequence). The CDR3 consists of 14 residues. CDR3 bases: TGTGCCAGCAAAACGCATCCCGGGCCCTACGAGCAGTACTTC. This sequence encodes CASKTHPGPYEQYF.

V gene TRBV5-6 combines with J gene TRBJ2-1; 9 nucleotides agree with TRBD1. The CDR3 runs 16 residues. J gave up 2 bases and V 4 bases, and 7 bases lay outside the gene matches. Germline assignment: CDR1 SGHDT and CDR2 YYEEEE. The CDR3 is CASSVDRGRTYNEQFF. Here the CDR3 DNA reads TGTGCCAGCAGCGTGGACAGGGGCCGAACCTACAATGAGCAGTTCTTC.